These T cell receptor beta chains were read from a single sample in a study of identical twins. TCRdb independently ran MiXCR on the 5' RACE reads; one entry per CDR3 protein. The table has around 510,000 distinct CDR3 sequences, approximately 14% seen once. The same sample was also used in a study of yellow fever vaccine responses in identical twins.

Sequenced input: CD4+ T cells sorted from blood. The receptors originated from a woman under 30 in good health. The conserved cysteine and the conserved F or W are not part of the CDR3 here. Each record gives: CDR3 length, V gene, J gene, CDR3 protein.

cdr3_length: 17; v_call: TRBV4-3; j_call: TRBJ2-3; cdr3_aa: ASSQAGGPGLVIADTQY
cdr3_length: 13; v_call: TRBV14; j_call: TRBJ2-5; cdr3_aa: ASSQDRGVLETQY
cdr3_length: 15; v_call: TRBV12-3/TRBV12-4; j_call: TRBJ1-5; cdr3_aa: ASSLGFSSDSNQPQH
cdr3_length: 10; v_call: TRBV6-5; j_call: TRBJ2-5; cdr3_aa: ASSSARAEQY
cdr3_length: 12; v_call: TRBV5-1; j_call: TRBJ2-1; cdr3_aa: ASSIGQGQSEQF
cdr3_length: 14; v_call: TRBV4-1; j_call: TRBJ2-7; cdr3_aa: ASSQLLSGTGIEQY
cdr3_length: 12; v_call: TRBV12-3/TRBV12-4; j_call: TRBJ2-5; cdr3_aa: ATYGGLDQETQY
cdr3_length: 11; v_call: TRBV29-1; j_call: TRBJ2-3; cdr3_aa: SVAPGGEGTQY
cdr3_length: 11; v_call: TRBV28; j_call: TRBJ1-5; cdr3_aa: ASSLLVGQPQH
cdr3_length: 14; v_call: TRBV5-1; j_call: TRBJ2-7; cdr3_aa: ASSSLTWTGSTEQY
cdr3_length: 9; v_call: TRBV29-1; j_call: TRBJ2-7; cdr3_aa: SVKRGYEQY
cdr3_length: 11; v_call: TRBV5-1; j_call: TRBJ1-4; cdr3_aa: ASNPEMGGKLF
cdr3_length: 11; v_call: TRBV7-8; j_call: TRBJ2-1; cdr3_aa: ASSLIWREDPF
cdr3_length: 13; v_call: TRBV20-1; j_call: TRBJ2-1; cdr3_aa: SARRVAGVYNEQF
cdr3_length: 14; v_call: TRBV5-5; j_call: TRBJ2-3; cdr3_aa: ASSPQVDRATDTQY
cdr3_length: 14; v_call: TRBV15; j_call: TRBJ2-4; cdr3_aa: ATSRDRPPAKNIQY
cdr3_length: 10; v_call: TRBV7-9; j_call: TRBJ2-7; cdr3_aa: ASSTGGSEQY
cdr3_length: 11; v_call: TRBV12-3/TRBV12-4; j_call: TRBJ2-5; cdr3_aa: ASSFRGGETQY
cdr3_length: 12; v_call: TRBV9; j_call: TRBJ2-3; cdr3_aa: ASSVEPGVDTQY
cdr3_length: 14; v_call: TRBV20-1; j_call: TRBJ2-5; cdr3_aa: SASLIAGGPQETQY
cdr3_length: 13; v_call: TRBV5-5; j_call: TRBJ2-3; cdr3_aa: ASSFDISYTDTQY
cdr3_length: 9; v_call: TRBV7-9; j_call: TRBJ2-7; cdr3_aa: ASSSGLEQY
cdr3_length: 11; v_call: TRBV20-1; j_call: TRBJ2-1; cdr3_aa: SATAGGVNEQF
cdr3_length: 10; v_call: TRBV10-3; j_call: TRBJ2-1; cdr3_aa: AISGQDYEQF
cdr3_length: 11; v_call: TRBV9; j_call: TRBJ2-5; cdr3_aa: ASSLSVQETQY
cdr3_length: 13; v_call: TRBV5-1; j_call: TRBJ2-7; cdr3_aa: ASSLRTGYSYEQY
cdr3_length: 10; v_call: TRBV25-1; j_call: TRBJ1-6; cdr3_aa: ASSDEVRALH
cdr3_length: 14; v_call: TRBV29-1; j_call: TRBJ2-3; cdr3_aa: SFRYIRTGGRDTQY
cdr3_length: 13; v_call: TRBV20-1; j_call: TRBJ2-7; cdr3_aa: SARDPQGGWYEQY
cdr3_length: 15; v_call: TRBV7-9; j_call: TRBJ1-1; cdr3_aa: ASSFIAGTGLNTEAF
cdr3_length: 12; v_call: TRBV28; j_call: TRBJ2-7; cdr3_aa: ASSSLAAGYEQY
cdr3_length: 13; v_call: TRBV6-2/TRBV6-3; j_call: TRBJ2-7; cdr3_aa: ASSFSNGQRGEQY
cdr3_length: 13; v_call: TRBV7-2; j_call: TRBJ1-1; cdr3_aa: ASSLSGRVNTEAF
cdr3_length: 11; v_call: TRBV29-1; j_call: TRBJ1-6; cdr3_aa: SVGRDYNSPLH
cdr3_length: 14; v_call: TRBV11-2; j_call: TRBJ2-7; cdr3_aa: ASSFRPGGPTYEQY
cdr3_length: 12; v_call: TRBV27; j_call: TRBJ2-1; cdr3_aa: ASSQGQGYNEQF
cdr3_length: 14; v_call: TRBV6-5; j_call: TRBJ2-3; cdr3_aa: ASSYRRTPSTDTQY
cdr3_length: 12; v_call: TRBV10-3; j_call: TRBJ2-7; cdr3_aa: AIRSSGDSYEQY
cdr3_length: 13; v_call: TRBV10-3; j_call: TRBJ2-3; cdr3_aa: AISGTSGVADTQY
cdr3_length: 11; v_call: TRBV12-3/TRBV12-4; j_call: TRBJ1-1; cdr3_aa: ASARGQGAEAF
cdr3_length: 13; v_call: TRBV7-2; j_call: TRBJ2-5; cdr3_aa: ASSGDGRAEETQY
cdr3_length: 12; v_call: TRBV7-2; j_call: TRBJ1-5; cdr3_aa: ASSSVKGGQPQH
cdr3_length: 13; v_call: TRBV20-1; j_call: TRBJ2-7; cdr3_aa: SARDFREGPYEQY
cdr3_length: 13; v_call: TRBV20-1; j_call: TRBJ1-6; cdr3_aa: SATRDSGSNSPLH
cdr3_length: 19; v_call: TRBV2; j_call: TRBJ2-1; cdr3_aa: ASSERLAGGRSTPTYNEQF
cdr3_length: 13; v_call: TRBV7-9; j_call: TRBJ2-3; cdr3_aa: ASRPTSGNTDTQY
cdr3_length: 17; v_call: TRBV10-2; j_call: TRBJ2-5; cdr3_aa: ASSALGGSAEGRKETQY
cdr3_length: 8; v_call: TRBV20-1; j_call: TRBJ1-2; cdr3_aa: SVPDYRYT
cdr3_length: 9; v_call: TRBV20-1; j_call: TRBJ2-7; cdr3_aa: SAGPYYEQY
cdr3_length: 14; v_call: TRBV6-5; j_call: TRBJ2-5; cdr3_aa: ASSYSNGDWGETQY
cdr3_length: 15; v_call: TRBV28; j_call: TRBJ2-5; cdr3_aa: ASSRRMSREPKETQY